The entry below describes one TCR beta chain. Its antigen specificity is not known. No base quality values were provided; no much bigger clone lies one nucleotide off. TCRdb names Illumina NovaSeq 6000 as the instrument used. TCR cDNA was synthesized by 5'RACE template switching, through which a universal primer site and unique molecular identifiers were introduced. Priming for cDNA synthesis came from both the TCR alpha and TCR beta constant segments. Two PCR steps were used to amplify libraries, with sample barcodes and sequencing adapters being added in the second step. Sequencing of the libraries was done on either Illumina HiSeq 2500 (2x100 bp) or NovaSeq (2x150 bp). The paper's processing steps were these. Demultiplexing of reads and collapsing into UMI consensus sequences were performed with MIGEC, and V(D)J alignment was carried out with MiXCR. Vaccine-responding clonotypes were defined with edgeR using replicate PBMC samples, requiring FDR below 0.01 and a log2 fold change above 5 up to day 15. Each bulk clonotype received a CD4 or CD8 identity based on whether the sequenced CD4 or CD8 repertoire contained that clonotype at higher abundance. TCRdb reran the public reads through fastp at Q25 and MiXCR, keeping productive beta chains. CDR3 protein duplicates are merged, each entry listing the most common genes and DNA. The V and J calls come from TCRdb's annotation, not from the publication. The sample table shows fewer than 500,000 distinct CDR3 sequences, and about 19% are seen once. Roughly a sixth of the sample rests with the top ten.

Based on the germline V gene (reference sequence), the CDR1 and CDR2 sequences are SGHAT and FQDESV. V is pared back by 4 bases and J by 2 bases, with 13 bases lying between the germline termini. Including cysteine and phenylalanine, the CDR3 has 15 amino acids. Only CDR3 DNA is held: 45 bases, read in frame from base 1. The sample is drawn from a study of T cells after yellow fever vaccination (dated by TCRdb to the late 2010s). In terms of the full investigation: The SMART-Seq v4 Ultra Low Input RNA kit was used to prepare libraries from fractions with low cell numbers. To follow T-cell clones before and after primary and booster YFV17D yellow fever vaccination, bulk TCR alpha and beta repertoires were sequenced over time. Two healthy male donors, one aged 18 to 29 and one aged 30 to 39 years, were included in the cohort. Blood was collected at multiple timepoints before and after primary and secondary immunization, and bulk PBMC replicates and cell subsets were isolated.

Reading the label with the study, this specimen's treatment or condition is: live attenuated yellow fever vaccine strain. Two biological replicates of bulk PBMCs were collected at each blood-draw timepoint. A standard Ficoll-Paque protocol was used to isolate PBMCs from peripheral blood. TriZol was used to extract RNA from bulk PBMCs, CD4 and CD8 fractions, and dextramer-positive and dextramer-negative fractions. Points the paper makes about the study in general: Most clones expanded after primary vaccination (roughly 96% of CD4 and roughly 91% of CD8) were re-detected after the booster, suggesting that broad memory maintenance occurred. A small fraction of clonotypes showed up in both the CD4 and CD8 compartments, probably as a result of convergent recombination. FACS-sorted repertoires could contain abundant contaminating clonotypes from the bulk population, so computational filtering was required. The secondary T-cell response was weaker than the primary response but faster, peaking on day 5 instead of day 15. Because only a couple of donors were included in the study, the extent to which the findings can be generalized is limited.

The sequence was collected from a man aged 18 to 30 who received the YFV17D yellow fever vaccine. Material: PBMCs, obtained before the yellow fever booster vaccination. The chain couples TRBV11-1 to TRBJ2-3; TRBD2 is possibly the D segment (7 matching bases). The CDR3 loop reads CASSWNGGPTDTQYF. The nucleotide sequence reads as follows: TGTGCCAGCAGCTGGAACGGGGGGCCCACAGATACGCAGTATTTT.